This T cell receptor beta chain was documented in a study of blood T cell repertoires in COVID-19. Study-wide context: Samples representing acute and convalescent COVID-19 were sourced from the United States, Italy and Spain. PBMCs, B-cell-depleted T cells, or T cells provided the cDNA or gDNA that made up the material.

Germline lookup yields CDR1 SGHRS and CDR2 YFSETQ. The CDR3 has 15 residues. V shed 0 bases, J shed 0 bases, and the junction held 0 bases outside the gene matches. Notes on this clone: This CDR3 is also generated by other DNA sequences in the sample.

Authors' analysis steps: Reference gene primer amplification gave estimated nucleated cell counts. Clones were read by immunoSEQ multiplex PCR, and TCRdb kept only the in-frame ones, dropping some. From that table come the V and J calls and clone size; the DNA was used to work out D and trimming. The sample has 65,000 to 95,000 clones, approximately 80% seen once. This chain connects TRBV5-1 to TRBJ1-5; 7 bases fit TRBD1. The sample consisted of peripheral blood. The receptor was isolated from a woman between 45 and 60 years old with acute or convalescent COVID-19. The CDR3 DNA follows: TGCGCCAGCAGCTTGGGGGACAGTAGCAATCAGCCCCAGCATTTT. Translation gives CASSLGDSSNQPQHF.